This T cell receptor beta chain originates from a study of blood T cell repertoires in COVID-19. In the study overall: Spain, Italy and the United States supplied samples that represented acute and convalescent COVID-19. Sources were T cells, B-cell-depleted T cells, or PBMCs; the material itself was cDNA or gDNA.

In the authors' workflow: Estimated nucleated cell counts came from reference gene primer amplification. TCRdb's copy holds only in-frame clones and misses some; the assay was immunoSEQ multiplex PCR. The V and J calls and the clone size are those of that table, but D and trimming were determined from the DNA. The repertoire consists of 50,000 to 65,000 clones, with around nine tenths occurring once and the leading ten covering 5.5% to 6.5%. This CDR3 is 12 amino acids long. The V and J ends lost 6 bases and 4 bases respectively, with 9 bases between them. Germline CDR1 MNHEY, CDR2 SVGAGI. The rearrangement uses TRBV6-5 and TRBJ1-2; D not certain. Material: peripheral blood. The receptor comes from a human donor in a cohort sampled during active COVID-19. The CDR3 coding sequence is TGTGCCAGCAGGGATCAGGTCTATGGCTACACCTTC. Residues: CASRDQVYGYTF.